Included here is one T cell receptor (beta chain) sequence, with context. TCRdb used MiXCR to reprocess the 5' RACE reads, holding one entry per CDR3 protein. This sample has some 340,000 distinct CDR3 sequences, with 4.1% found just once. This record comes from a study of T cells after yellow fever vaccination. In germline, CDR1 is WNHNN, CDR2 SYGVQD (reference sequence). The V end was cut by 7 bases, the J end by 1 base, with 18 bases between. The CDR3 has 16 amino acids. The TCR was taken from a man between 18 and 35 years old who received the YFV17D yellow fever vaccine. Sequenced here: PBMCs, sampled 5 days after the yellow fever booster vaccination. The chain joins TRBV10-1 to TRBJ2-3, with D perhaps TRBD1 or TRBD2 (6 bases each). The CDR3, as DNA: TGCGCCAGCACCGCGACTGCCGGGGGCGGCACAGATACGCAGTATTTT. Amino acid sequence: CASTATAGGGTDTQYF.